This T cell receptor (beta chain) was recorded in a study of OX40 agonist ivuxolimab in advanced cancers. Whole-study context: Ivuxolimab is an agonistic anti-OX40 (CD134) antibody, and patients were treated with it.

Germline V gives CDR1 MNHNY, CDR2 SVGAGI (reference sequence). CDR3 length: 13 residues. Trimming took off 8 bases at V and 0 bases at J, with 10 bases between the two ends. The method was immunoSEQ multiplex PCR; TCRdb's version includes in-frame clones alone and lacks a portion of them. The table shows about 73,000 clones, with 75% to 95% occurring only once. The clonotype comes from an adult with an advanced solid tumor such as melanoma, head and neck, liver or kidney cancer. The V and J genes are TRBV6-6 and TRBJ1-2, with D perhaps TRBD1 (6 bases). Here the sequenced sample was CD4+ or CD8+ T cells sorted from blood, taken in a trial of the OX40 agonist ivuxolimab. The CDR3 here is CASSPGANYGYTF. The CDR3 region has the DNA TGTGCCAGCTCCCCAGGGGCTAACTATGGCTACACCTTC.